This TCR beta chain was captured in a study of CD8 T cells in ankylosing spondylitis. The V and J ends lost 1 base and 7 bases, in that order; junction bases with no gene match: 9. In germline, CDR1 is MGHRA, CDR2 YSYEKL. The length of the CDR3 is 16 residues. Study results and limitations: Several highly homologous variants made up a TCR beta motif, and this motif appeared characteristic of ankylosing spondylitis blood. Prior literature has documented some motif variants in synovial fluid and blood from reactive arthritis.

TCRdb re-called the 5' RACE reads through MiXCR, storing one row per CDR3 protein. The sample holds fewer than 250,000 distinct CDR3 sequences, around 20% seen once. This clonotype turned up a few times. Its antigen remains unknown. Sequenced: blood, either unsorted or a sorted T cell fraction (not recorded which). This chain connects TRBV4-1 to TRBJ2-3; TRBD1 agrees at 9 bases. The TCR comes from a male donor with ankylosing spondylitis. CDR3 coding DNA: TGCGCCAGCAGCCAAGGCCCGACAGGGGGGGGGAATACGCAGTATTTT. Its protein product is CASSQGPTGGGNTQYF.